These T cell receptor beta chains were read from a single sample in a study of CD8+ T cells in alopecia areata. Libraries were prepared by immunoSEQ multiplex PCR; TCRdb keeps only in-frame clonotypes and omits some of them. Of about 160,000 clones in the sample, roughly 65% were seen once. Sequenced material: CD4+ T cells sorted from blood, taken at week 4, from a patient treated with tofacitinib. The receptors come from a human donor with alopecia areata. The CDR3 runs from the conserved cysteine through the conserved F or W. The order of the fields is clone size, D gene, V gene, J gene, CDR3 DNA, CDR3 protein. A D gene is named only where the DNA matches it firmly. Clone size, where shown, is once, few, many, or a class for clones that have expanded.

NA,TRBD1,TRBV29-1,TRBJ2-1,TGCAGCGTCGAGGACAGGGGGCTATACAATGAGCAGTTCTTC,CSVEDRGLYNEQFF
NA,NA,TRBV30,TRBJ1-2,TGTGCCTGGAGTGTACCCGGAGCTAACTATGGCTACACCTTC,CAWSVPGANYGYTF
NA,NA,TRBV5-6,TRBJ2-7,TGTGCCAGCAGCTGGATACGAGGGGCGGGCGAGCAGTACTTC,CASSWIRGAGEQYF
NA,NA,TRBV5-1,TRBJ2-1,TGCGCCAGCAGCGGGGCCCAGCCCTTCGATGAGCAGTTCTTC,CASSGAQPFDEQFF
few,NA,TRBV27,TRBJ1-1,TGTGCCAGCAGGTGGGGGACGGGGAACACTGAAGCTTTCTTT,CASRWGTGNTEAFF
NA,NA,TRBV10-3,TRBJ2-3,TGTGCCATCAGTGGAGAGAATGGGGATACGCAGTATTTT,CAISGENGDTQYF
NA,TRBD1,TRBV5-6,TRBJ2-2,TGTGCCAGCAGCTTCGGGACAGGATATACCGGGGAGCTGTTTTTT,CASSFGTGYTGELFF
NA,NA,TRBV7-6,TRBJ2-3,TGTGCCAGCAGCTTTGGGATAGGAACAGATACGCAGTATTTT,CASSFGIGTDTQYF
NA,NA,TRBV30,TRBJ2-2,TGTGCCTGGAGTGTACCCGGGGAGCTGTTTTTT,CAWSVPGELFF
NA,NA,TRBV29-1,TRBJ2-7,TGCAGCGTTGGGCAGGTCTACGAGCAGTACTTC,CSVGQVYEQYF
few,NA,TRBV6-1,TRBJ1-6,TGTGCCAGCAAGGGTGGTGCCGGACAGAATTCACCCCTCCACTTT,CASKGGAGQNSPLHF
NA,NA,TRBV5-1,TRBJ1-6,TGCGCCAGCAGCCCGGGGGAGGGCTACTCACCCCTCCACTTT,CASSPGEGYSPLHF
NA,TRBD1,TRBV23-1,TRBJ2-7,TGCGCCAGCAGTCCCCATGCGACAGGGACCTACGAGCAGTACTTC,CASSPHATGTYEQYF
few,NA,TRBV9,TRBJ2-2,TGTGCCAGCAGTGCGGTGGGGGACACCGGGGAGCTGTTTTTT,CASSAVGDTGELFF